This entry features one TCR beta chain sequence. V was cut by 10 bases and J by 4 bases, with 19 bases left in between. The CDR3 extends over 14 amino acids. The germline V gene has CDR1 SNHLY and CDR2 FYNNEI. These data belong to a study of T-cell reconstitution after alpha-beta-depleted transplantation in children. For TCRbeta, the library was prepared with unique molecular identifiers. MiXCR was run by TCRdb on the PCR reads, yielding one entry per CDR3 protein. This table holds about 340,000 distinct CDR3 sequences, about 14% found once. The gene calls are TRBV2 and TRBJ1-1; D is perhaps TRBD1 (5 bases). This TCR was sampled from a human donor who donated a stem cell graft to a child with Fanconi anemia. Material: PBMCs, obtained from the stem cell graft. CDR3 region: CATQQEFSSTEAFF. For the CDR3, the DNA is TGTGCCACACAACAGGAGTTCAGTAGCACTGAAGCTTTCTTT. Looking up the rest from reference TRBV2 and TRBJ1-1 gives the full variable domain: EPEVTQTPSHQVTQMGQEVILRCVPISNHLYFYWYRQILGQKVEFLVSFYNNEISEKSEIFDDQFSVERPDGSNFTLKIRSTKLEDSAMYFCATQQEFSSTEAFFGQGTRLTVV.